The 3 T cell receptor beta chains listed next were all sequenced from one sample in a study of T cell clones after liver transplantation. Clones were read by immunoSEQ multiplex PCR, and TCRdb kept only the in-frame ones, dropping some. The sample consists of 77,000 or so clones, over 70% of them appearing once. The sample in question was CD4+ T cells from blood, obtained 12 months after liver transplant. These receptors were taken from a human patient who received a liver transplant. The graft donor may have given rise to some T cells.

The chain is built from TRBV7-9 and TRBJ2-5; 9 positions agree with TRBD2. Per germline, CDR1 SEHNR and CDR2 FQNEAQ (reference sequence). The CDR3 has 16 amino acids. V trimming: 5 bases; J trimming: 6 bases; junction bases outside the gene matches: 13. CDR3 protein: CASSRLGASGIKTQYF. The CDR3, as DNA: TGTGCCAGCAGCCGCCTGGGGGCTAGCGGGATCAAGACCCAGTACTTC.

The chain carries TRBV30 and TRBJ2-3, with D unclear. Germline CDR1 and CDR2: GTSNPN and SVGIG (reference sequence). This CDR3 spans 12 amino acids. V was clipped by 3 bases and J by 3 bases, with 7 bases between them. CDR3 sequence: CAWSPGTDTQYF. In DNA, the CDR3 is TGTGCCTGGAGCCCCGGTACAGATACGCAGTATTTT.

The rearrangement uses TRBV11-1 and TRBJ2-3; TRBD1 might be the D (6 bases). CDR1 is SGHAT and CDR2 is FQDESV in the germline V gene (reference sequence). CDR3 length: 19 residues. V was pared by 4 bases and J by 0 bases, with 23 bases between. CDR3 protein: CASSSYRVGRRTSTDTQYF. The CDR3 DNA sequence: TGTGCCAGCAGCTCCTACAGGGTGGGACGGCGCACTAGCACAGATACGCAGTATTTT.